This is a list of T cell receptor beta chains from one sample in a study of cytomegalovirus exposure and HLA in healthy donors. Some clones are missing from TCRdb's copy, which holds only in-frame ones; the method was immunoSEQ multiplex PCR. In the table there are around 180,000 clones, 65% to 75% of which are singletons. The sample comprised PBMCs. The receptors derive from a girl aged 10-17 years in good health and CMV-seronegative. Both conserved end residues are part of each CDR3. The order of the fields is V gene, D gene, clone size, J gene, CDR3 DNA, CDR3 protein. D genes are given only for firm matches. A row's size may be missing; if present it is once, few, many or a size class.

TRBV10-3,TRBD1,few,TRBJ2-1,TGTGCCATCAGTGAGTCTAGGGACAGGGGGCGAGATGAGCAGTTCTTC,CAISESRDRGRDEQFF
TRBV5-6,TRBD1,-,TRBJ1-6,TGTGCCAGCAGCTTGCGGACAGGGAGAAATTCACCCCTCCACTTT,CASSLRTGRNSPLHF
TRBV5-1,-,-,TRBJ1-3,TGCGCCAGCAGCAGTTTGGGAGACTCTGGAAACACCATATATTTT,CASSSLGDSGNTIYF
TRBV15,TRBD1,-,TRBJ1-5,TGTGCCACCAGCACCGTACGCGGGACAGCCTTCAATCAGCCCCAGCATTTT,CATSTVRGTAFNQPQHF
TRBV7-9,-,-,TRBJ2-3,TGTGCCAGCCGAGGTGGCGGAGGTCGCACAGATACGCAGTATTTT,CASRGGGGRTDTQYF
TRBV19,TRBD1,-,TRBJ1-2,TGTGCCAGTAGTATCAAGGGGGCGCCGTCTGGCTACACCTTC,CASSIKGAPSGYTF
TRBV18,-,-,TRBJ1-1,TGTGCCAGCTCGAGAGGGGAGGCGCCCCTCTCTAGAGCTTTCTTT,CASSRGEAPLSRAFF
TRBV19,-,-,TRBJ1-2,TGTGCCAGTAGTATCTATTATGGCTACACCTTC,CASSIYYGYTF
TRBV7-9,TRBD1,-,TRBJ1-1,TGTGCCAGCAGCCTACAGGGGGCGCCGAACACTGAAGCTTTCTTT,CASSLQGAPNTEAFF
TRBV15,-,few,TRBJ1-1,TGTGCCACCAGCAGAGATCGGGCTGAAGCTTTCTTT,CATSRDRAEAFF
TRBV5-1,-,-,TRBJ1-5,TGCGCCAGCAGCTTGGCCGAGGGGGATCAGCCCCAGCATTTT,CASSLAEGDQPQHF
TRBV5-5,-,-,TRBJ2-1,TGTGCCAGCAGCTTCTCCGACATAACAGAGCAGTTCTTC,CASSFSDITEQFF
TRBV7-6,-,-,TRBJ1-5,TGTGCCAGCAGCTTAGACCAGTCCAGACAGCCCCAGCATTTT,CASSLDQSRQPQHF
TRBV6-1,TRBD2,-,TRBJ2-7,TGTGGTAGTGGGGGGGAATACGAGCAGTACTTC,CGSGGEYEQYF
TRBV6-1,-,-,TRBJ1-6,TGTGCCAGCAGTGGATGGGGGGTCTCCTATAATTCACCCCTCCACTTT,CASSGWGVSYNSPLHF
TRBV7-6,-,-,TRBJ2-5,TGTGCCAGCAGCTCCCTGTCCCAAGAGACCCAGTACTTC,CASSSLSQETQYF
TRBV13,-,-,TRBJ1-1,TGTGCCAGCAGCTCGCAGATGAACACTGAAGCTTTCTTT,CASSSQMNTEAFF
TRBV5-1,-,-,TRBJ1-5,TGCGCCAGCAGCACAGGGCAGCCCCAGCATTTT,CASSTGQPQHF
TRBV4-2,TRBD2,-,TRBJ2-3,TGTGCCAGCAGCCAAGATCGAAGCGGGGGATCCACAGATACGCAGTATTTT,CASSQDRSGGSTDTQYF
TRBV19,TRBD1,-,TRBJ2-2,TGTGCCAGTAGGGACAGGCCCCAAGGGCTCACCGGGGAGCTGTTTTTT,CASRDRPQGLTGELFF
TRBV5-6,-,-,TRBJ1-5,TGTGCCAGCAGTTCCCGGGGGGCGCCGGGATACAATCAGCCCCAGCATTTT,CASSSRGAPGYNQPQHF
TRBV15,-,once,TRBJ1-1,TGTGCCACCAGCAGAGGCCCCGGTACTGAAGCTTTCTTT,CATSRGPGTEAFF
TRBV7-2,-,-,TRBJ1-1,TGTGCCAGCAGCTACACCGCTCAGGGGACGAACACTGAAGCTTTCTTT,CASSYTAQGTNTEAFF
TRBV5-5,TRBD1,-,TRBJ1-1,TGTGCCAGCAGCTCTACAGGGGTAAGGCCTGAAGCTTTCTTT,CASSSTGVRPEAFF
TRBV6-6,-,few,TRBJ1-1,TGTGCCAGCAGTTACACAGGCCAGGGTGAAGCTTTCTTT,CASSYTGQGEAFF
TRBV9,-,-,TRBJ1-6,TGTGCCAGCAGCGGGGGAGGGAACTCCTATAATTCACCCCTCCACTTT,CASSGGGNSYNSPLHF
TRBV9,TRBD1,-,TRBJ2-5,TGTGCCAGCAGCGTTAGGGACAGGGTCAATGAGGAGACCCAGTACTTC,CASSVRDRVNEETQYF
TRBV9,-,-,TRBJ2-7,TGTGCCAGCAGCGTAGGGGGCAGTACCTACGAGCAGTACTTC,CASSVGGSTYEQYF
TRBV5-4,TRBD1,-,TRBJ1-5,TGTGCCAGCAGCTCAGGGGGCCACCAGCCCCAGCATTTT,CASSSGGHQPQHF
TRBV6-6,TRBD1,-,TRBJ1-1,TGTGCCAGCAGTTCGGGACAGGGGGTATTTGGCACTGAAGCTTTCTTT,CASSSGQGVFGTEAFF
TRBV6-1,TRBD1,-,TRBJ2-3,TGTGCCAGCGGACAGGTCTACACAGATACGCAGTATTTT,CASGQVYTDTQYF
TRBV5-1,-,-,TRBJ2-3,TGCGCCAGCAGCTCTACCGACTACCCACTGGATACGCAGTATTTT,CASSSTDYPLDTQYF
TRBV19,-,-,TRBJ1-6,TGTGCCAGTAGCGGGGGCGGGAGCTCCTATAATTCACCCCTCCACTTT,CASSGGGSSYNSPLHF
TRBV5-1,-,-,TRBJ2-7,TGCGCCAGCAGCTTGAACCAGGGCGACGAGCAGTACTTC,CASSLNQGDEQYF
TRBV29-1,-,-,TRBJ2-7,TGCAGCGTTGAAACAATAATGCCAGGGGTATACTACGAGCAGTACTTC,CSVETIMPGVYYEQYF
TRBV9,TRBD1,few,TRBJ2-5,TGTGCCAGCAGCGTAGCGTGGGCAGGGGGCCAAGAGACCCAGTACTTC,CASSVAWAGGQETQYF
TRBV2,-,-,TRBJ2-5,TGTGCCAGCGCCGACGATGAGGCCACGGCGGGACCCCAGTACTTC,CASADDEATAGPQYF
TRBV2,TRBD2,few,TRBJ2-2,TGTGCCAGCAGTCTTAGCGGGGCGACGAACACCGGGGAGCTGTTTTTT,CASSLSGATNTGELFF
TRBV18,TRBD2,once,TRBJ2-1,TGTGCCAGCTCACCACCGTCTTGGGCCCCTAGCGGGGGGAAGTACAATGAGCAGTTCTTC,CASSPPSWAPSGGKYNEQFF
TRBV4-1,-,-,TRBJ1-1,TGCGCCAGCAGCTACGTACTATCAAACACTGAAGCTTTCTTT,CASSYVLSNTEAFF
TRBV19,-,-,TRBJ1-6,TGTGCCAGTAGGGAAGACAGGCGCCGGAGCTCCTATAATTCACCCCTCCACTTT,CASREDRRRSSYNSPLHF
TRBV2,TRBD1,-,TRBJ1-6,TGTGCCAGCAGCACCCCGCCCGGACAGGGCCAGTATAATTCACCCCTCCACTTT,CASSTPPGQGQYNSPLHF
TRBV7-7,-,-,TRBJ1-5,TGTGCTAGCAGCTTAGACAGTAATCAGCCCCAGCATTTT,CASSLDSNQPQHF
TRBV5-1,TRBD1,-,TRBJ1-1,TGCGCCAGCAGCTTGGGCCTGACAGGGCACACTGAAGCTTTCTTT,CASSLGLTGHTEAFF
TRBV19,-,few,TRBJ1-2,TGTGCCAGTCGAAGTCCGGCCACGACTGATACCTATGGCTACACCTTC,CASRSPATTDTYGYTF
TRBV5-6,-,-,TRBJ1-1,TGTGCCAGCAGCTTGGCAGGGAACACTGAAGCTTTCTTT,CASSLAGNTEAFF
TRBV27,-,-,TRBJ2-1,TGTGCCAGCTCCTTAAGGTACAGCCTGACCTACAATGAGCAGTTCTTC,CASSLRYSLTYNEQFF
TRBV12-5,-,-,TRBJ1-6,TGTGCTAGTGGTTTGGGGAGTAATTCACCCCTCCACTTT,CASGLGSNSPLHF
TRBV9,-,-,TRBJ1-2,TGTGCCAGCAGCGTCGGGGGGGTCGGATTTAACTATGGCTACACCTTC,CASSVGGVGFNYGYTF
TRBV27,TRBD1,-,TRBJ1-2,TGTGCCAGCAGTTTATCCGCGGGACAGGGGGCCCTAAATGGCTACACCTTC,CASSLSAGQGALNGYTF
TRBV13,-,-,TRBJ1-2,TGTGCCAGCAGCCAGGCGACGGCCTATGGCTACACCTTC,CASSQATAYGYTF
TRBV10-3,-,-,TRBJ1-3,TGTGCCATCAGTGACCTCGACAGAACCGGAAACACCATATATTTT,CAISDLDRTGNTIYF
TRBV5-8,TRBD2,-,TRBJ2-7,TGTGCCAGCAGCCCCCCTTTGGGGCGGGGGGTGCCGAAACCACTCGAGCAGTACTTC,CASSPPLGRGVPKPLEQYF